This TCR beta chain was observed in a study of blood T cell repertoires in COVID-19. On the study more broadly: From T cells, B-cell-depleted T cells, or PBMCs came the material, which was cDNA or gDNA.

From germline, CDR1 is ENHRY and CDR2 SYGVKD. The CDR3 runs to 15 residues. V gave up 3 bases and J gave up 5 bases; unmatched junction bases: 7. The table came from immunoSEQ multiplex PCR; TCRdb's copy has only in-frame clones and leaves some out. The profile covers more than 300,000 clones, with more than 70% appearing a single time and 6% to 8.5% taken by the ten largest. The specimen sequenced was peripheral blood. The receptor was isolated from a woman in her 70s with COVID-19, enrolled during active disease. The chain links TRBV10-3 to TRBJ2-3; 8 bases line up with TRBD2. The CDR3 DNA follows: TGTGCCATCAGTGAATTCGGGGGGGCTGGAGATACGCAGTATTTT. Translated, it gives CAISEFGGAGDTQYF.